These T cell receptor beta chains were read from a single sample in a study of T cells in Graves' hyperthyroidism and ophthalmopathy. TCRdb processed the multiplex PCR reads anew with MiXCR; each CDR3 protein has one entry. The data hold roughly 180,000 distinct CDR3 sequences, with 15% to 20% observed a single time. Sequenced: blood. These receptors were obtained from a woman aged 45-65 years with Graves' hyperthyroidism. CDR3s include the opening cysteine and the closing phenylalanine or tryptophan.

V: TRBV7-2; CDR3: CASSSYPNTEAFF
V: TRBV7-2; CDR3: CASSTAGTAKNIQYF
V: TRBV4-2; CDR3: CASSQDGSNSPLHF
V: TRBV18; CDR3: CASSPPETGAREQYF
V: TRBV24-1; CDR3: CATSATGASTDTQYF
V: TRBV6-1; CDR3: CASSDRPNVGDTQYF
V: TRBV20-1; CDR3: CSARLPEVETQYF
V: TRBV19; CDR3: CASSSMTGGSTEAFF
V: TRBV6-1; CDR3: CASSPTGGGRGYTF
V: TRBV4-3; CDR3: CASSRGVGSSGGETQYF
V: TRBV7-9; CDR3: CASSPTGGFYGYTF
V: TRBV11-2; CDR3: CASSPGTSENEQFF
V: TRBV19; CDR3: CASRPQGTWTEAFF
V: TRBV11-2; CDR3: CASSLGFGGAPLHF
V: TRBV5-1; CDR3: CASSLESYRSYEQYF
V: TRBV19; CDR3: CASSETGTGAQPQHF
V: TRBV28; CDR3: CASGRGYGYTF
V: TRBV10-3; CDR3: CAITSKTGTGNTIYF
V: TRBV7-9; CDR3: CASSHRDRFPDTQYF
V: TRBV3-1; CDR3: CASSQRGAGNTIYF
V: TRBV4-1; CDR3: CASSQGRLAGRGTDTQYF
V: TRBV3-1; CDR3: CASSQGQGGYEQYF
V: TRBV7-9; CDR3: CASSRVSPSRSEAFF
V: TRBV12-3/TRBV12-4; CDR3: CASSLISETQYF
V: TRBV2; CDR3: CASRSGGSEKLFF
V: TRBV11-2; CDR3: CASSPESPTRGGPLTQYF
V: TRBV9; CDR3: CASSPTGANVLTF
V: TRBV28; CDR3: CASSLGTPLNTEAFF
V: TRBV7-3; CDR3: CASRFTVGDTIYF
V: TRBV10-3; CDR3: CAISDNTDTQYF
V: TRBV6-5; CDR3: CASSEREGRPNSPLHF
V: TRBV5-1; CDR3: CASSQTSVETQYF
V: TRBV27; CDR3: CASSRGRGVGFYNEQFF
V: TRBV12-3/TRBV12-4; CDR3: CASRTGTGWTGELFF
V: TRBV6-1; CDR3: CASIRGGQTEAFF
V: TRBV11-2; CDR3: CASSLGAGMNTEAFF
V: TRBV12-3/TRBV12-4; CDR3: CASSGSGGASYEQYF
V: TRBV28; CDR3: CASSRLISGGYTF
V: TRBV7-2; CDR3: CASSRNRGETQYF
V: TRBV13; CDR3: CASSSPSRGGTDTQYF